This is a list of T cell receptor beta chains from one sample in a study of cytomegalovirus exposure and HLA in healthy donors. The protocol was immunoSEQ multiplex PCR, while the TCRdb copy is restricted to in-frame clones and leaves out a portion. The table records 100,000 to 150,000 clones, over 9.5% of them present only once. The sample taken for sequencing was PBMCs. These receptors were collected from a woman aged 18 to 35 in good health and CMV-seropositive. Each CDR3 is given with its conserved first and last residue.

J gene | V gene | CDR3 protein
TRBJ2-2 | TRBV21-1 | CASSKGKTGPLNTGELFF
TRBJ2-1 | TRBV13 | CASSSLRGLAGGASSYNEQFF
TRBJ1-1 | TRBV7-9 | CASSFGQMNTEAFF
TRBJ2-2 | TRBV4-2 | CASSQEPGLAGDGTGELFF
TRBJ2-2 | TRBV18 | CASSPRRAGANTGELFF
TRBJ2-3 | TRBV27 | CASSSPLLGADTQYF
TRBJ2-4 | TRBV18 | CASSPTPGQGNIQYF
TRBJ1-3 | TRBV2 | CASSSDRTSGNTIYF
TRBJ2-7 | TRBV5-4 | CASSLGGLANTEEQYF
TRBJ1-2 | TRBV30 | CAWSVKNSHGYTF
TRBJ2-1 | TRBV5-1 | CASSLVAGVIYNEQFF
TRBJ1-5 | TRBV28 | CASSLGTPENQPQHF
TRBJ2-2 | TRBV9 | CASGQGATGELFF
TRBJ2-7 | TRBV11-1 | CASSLDGTDPYEQYF
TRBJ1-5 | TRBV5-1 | CASSLDTNQPQHF
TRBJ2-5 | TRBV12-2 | CASRMDYLETQYF
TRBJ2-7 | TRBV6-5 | CASSYPGQTEYF
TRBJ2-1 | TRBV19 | CASSISGGAYNEQFF
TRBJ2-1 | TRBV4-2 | CASSLSGSPYTPNEQFF
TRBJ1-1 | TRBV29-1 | CSVGGRQGAGNTEAFF
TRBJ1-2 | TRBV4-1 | CASSGRVAAPRGYTF
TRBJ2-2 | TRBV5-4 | CASSLTGKGAGELFF
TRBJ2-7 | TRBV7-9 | CASAAGGRAYEQYF
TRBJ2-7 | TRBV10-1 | CASSESEPPHYEQYF
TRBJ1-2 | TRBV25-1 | CASSQSNYGYTF
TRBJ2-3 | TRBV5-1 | CASSLVREGTDTQYF
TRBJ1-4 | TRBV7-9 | CASSSKREKLFF
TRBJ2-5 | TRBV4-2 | CASSQGGLAGVEVTQYF
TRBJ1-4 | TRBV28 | CASSSGPTNEKLFF
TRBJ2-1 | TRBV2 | CASSERSSYNEQFF
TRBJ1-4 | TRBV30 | CAWSVIVEKLFF
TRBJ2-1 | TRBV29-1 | CSVSPEGLAGEPLSYNEQFF
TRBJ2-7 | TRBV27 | CASSTPGQAGLYEQYF
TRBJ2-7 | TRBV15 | CATSSGLAGGPIYEQYF
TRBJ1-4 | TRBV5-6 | CASSFLTERLFF
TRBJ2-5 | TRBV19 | CATMDRAETQYF
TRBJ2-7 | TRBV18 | CASSPPGTDEQYF
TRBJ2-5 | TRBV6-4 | CAPRGSRETQYF
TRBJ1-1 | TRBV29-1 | CSVLRQGRNTEAFF
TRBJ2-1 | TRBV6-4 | CASTETVAGESEQFF